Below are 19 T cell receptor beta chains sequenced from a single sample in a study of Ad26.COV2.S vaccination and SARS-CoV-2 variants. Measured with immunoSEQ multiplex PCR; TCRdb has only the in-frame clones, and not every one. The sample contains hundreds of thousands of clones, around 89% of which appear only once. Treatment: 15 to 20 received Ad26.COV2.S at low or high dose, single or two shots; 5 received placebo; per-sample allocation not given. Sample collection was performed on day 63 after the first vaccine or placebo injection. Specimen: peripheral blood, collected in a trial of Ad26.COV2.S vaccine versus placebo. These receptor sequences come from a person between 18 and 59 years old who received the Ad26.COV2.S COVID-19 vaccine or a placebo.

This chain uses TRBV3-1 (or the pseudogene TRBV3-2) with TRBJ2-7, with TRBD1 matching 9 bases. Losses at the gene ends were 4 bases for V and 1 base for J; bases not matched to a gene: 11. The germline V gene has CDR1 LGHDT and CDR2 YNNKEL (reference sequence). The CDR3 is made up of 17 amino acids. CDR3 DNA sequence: TGTGCCAGCAGCCCAGGCTCGGGACAGGGAAGGTCCTACGAGCAGTACTTC. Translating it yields CASSPGSGQGRSYEQYF.

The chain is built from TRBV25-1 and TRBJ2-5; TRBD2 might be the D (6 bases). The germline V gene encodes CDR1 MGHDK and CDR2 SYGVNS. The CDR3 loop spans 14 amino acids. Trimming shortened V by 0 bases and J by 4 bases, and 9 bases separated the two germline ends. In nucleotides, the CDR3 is TGTGCCAGCAGTGAATATCGCGGGGTAGAGACCCAGTACTTC. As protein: CASSEYRGVETQYF. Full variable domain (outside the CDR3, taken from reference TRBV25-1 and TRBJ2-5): EADIYQTPRYLVIGTGKKITLECSQTMGHDKMYWYQQDPGMELHLIHYSYGVNSTEKGDLSSESTVSRIRTEHFPLTLESARPSHTSQYLCASSEYRGVETQYFGPGTRLLVL.

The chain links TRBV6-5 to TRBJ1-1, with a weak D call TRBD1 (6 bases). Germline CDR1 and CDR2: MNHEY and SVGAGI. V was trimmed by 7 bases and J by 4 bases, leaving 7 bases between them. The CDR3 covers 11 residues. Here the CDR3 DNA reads TGTGCCAGCACAGGGGTCACTGAAGCTTTCTTT. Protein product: CASTGVTEAFF.

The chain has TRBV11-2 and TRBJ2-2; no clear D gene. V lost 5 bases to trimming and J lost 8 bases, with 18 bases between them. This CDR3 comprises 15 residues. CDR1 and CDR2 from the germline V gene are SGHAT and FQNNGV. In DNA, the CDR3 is TGTGCCAGCAGCCCCGGTATTGGCTCTACTGGGGAGCTGTTTTTT. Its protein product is CASSPGIGSTGELFF.

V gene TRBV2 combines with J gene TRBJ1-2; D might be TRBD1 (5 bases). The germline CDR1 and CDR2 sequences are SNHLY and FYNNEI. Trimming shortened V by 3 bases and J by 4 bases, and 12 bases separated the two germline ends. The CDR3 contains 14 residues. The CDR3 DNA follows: TGTGCCAGCAGTGATAACGGCAGGGCCTATGGCTACACCTTC. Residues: CASSDNGRAYGYTF.

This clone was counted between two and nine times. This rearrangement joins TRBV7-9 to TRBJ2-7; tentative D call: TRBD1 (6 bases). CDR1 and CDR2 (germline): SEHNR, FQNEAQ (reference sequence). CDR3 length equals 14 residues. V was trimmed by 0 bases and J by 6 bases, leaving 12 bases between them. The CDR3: CASSLANEGGEQYF. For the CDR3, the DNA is TGTGCCAGCAGCTTAGCGAACGAAGGGGGCGAGCAGTACTTC. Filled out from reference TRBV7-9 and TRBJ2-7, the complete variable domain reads DTGVSQNPRHKITKRGQNVTFRCDPISEHNRLYWYRQTLGQGPEFLTYFQNEAQLEKSRLLSDRFSAERPKGSFSTLEIQRTEQGDSAMYLCASSLANEGGEQYFGPGTRLTVT.

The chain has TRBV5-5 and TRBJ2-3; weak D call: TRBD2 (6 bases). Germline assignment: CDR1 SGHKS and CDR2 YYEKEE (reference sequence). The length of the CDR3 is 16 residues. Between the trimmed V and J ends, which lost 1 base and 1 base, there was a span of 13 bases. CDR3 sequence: CASSLRVWEGTDTQYF. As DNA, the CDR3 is TGTGCCAGCAGCTTGAGGGTGTGGGAGGGCACAGATACGCAGTATTTT.

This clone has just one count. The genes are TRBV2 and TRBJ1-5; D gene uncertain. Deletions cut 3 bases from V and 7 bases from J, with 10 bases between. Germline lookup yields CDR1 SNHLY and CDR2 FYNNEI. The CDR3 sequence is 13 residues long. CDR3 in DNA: TGTGCCAGCAGTGACTCCCTAGGACAGCCCCAGCATTTT. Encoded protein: CASSDSLGQPQHF.

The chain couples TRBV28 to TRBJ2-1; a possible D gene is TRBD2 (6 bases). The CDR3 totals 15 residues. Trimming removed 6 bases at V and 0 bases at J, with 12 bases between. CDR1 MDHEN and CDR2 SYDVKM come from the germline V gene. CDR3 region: CASRPRESSYNEQFF. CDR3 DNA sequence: TGTGCCAGCAGACCCCGGGAGAGCTCCTACAATGAGCAGTTCTTC.

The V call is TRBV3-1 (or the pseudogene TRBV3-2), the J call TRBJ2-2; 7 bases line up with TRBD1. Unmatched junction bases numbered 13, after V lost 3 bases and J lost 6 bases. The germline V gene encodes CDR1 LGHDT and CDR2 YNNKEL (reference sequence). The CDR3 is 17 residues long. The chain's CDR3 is CASSHPQQGLMPGELFF. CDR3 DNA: TGTGCCAGCAGCCATCCTCAACAGGGGTTAATGCCCGGGGAGCTGTTTTTT.

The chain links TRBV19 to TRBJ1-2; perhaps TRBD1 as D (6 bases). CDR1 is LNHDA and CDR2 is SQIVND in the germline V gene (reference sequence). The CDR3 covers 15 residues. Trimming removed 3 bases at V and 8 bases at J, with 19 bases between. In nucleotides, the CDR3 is TGTGCCAGTAGTATCACTTCAGGACAGTATATGGGCTACACCTTC. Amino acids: CASSITSGQYMGYTF.

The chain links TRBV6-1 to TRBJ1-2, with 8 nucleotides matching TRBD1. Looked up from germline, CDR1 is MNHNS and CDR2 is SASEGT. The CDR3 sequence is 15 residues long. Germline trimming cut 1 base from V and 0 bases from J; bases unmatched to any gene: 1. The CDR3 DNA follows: TGTGCCAGCAGTGAAGACAGGGGGGCTAACTATGGCTACACCTTC. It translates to CASSEDRGANYGYTF.

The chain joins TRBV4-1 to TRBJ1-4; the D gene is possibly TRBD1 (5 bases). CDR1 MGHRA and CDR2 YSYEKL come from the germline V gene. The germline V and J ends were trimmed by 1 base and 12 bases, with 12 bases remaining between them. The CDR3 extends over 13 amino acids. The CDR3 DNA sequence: TGCGCCAGCAGCCAAGTGCGGGGGATAGAACTGTTTTTT. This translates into CASSQVRGIELFF.

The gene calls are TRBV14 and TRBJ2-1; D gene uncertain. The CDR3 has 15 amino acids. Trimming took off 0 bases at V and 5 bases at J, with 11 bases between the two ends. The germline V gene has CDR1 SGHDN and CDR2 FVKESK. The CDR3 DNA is TGTGCCAGCAGCCAAGATTGGGAAGTAAACAATGAGCAGTTCTTC. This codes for CASSQDWEVNNEQFF.

In nucleotides, the CDR3 is TGCGCCAGCAGCTTAAACCCCGGCACCCAAGAGACCCAGTACTTC. Protein: CASSLNPGTQETQYF. This chain links TRBV5-1 with TRBJ2-5; the D is unclear. From germline, CDR1 is SGHRS and CDR2 YFSETQ. The CDR3 is made up of 15 amino acids. The germline V and J ends were trimmed by 2 bases and 1 base, with 12 bases remaining between them.

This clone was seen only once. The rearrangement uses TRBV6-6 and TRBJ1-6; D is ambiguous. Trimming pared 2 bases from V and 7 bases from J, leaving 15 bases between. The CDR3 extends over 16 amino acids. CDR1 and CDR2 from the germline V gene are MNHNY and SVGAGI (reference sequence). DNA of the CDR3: TGTGCCAGCAGTTACCCAGACCCGGGCGGAAATTCACCCCTCCACTTT. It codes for CASSYPDPGGNSPLHF.

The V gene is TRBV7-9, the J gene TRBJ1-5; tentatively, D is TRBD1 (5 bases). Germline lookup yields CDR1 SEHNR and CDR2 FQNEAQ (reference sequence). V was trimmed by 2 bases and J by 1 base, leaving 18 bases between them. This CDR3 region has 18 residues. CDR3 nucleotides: TGTGCCAGCAGCTTATGGGCAGGGCCTCCCGAAAGCAATCAGCCCCAGCATTTT. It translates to CASSLWAGPPESNQPQHF.

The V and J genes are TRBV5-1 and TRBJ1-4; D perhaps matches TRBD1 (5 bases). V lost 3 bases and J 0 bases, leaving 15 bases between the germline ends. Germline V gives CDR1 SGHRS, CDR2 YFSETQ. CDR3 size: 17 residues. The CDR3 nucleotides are TGCGCCAGCAGCTCCGGGGCACGCGGGGCAACTAATGAAAAACTGTTTTTT. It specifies CASSSGARGATNEKLFF.

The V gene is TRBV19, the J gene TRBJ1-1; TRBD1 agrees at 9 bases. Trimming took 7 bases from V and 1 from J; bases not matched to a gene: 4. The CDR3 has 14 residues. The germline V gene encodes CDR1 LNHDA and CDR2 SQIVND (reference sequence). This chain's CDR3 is CASTPDRGNTEAFF. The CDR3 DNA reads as TGTGCCAGTACCCCGGACAGGGGGAACACTGAAGCTTTCTTT.